Presented here are 29 T cell receptor beta chains from one specimen sequenced in a study of blood T cell repertoires in COVID-19. Data came from immunoSEQ multiplex PCR; TCRdb stores just in-frame clones and leaves some out. The data hold about 59,000 clones, with 80% to 95% observed a single time. Sequenced sample: peripheral blood. The origin of the receptors is a man older than 75 with acute or convalescent COVID-19.

The V gene is TRBV7-9, the J gene TRBJ2-1, with a possible D match to TRBD2 (7 bases). This CDR3 comprises 19 residues. The V end was cut by 1 base, the J end by 3 bases, with 22 bases between. Germline CDR1 is SEHNR and CDR2 is FQNEAQ (reference sequence). The CDR3 spells CASSLVGGGGAGNYNEQFF. The CDR3 DNA reads as TGTGCCAGCAGCTTAGTGGGCGGCGGGGGCGCGGGCAACTACAATGAGCAGTTCTTC.

The rearrangement links TRBV6-1 to TRBJ2-5; D perhaps matches TRBD2 (8 bases). CDR3 size: 14 residues. The germline V and J ends were trimmed by 8 bases and 4 bases, with 17 bases remaining between them. CDR1 is MNHNS, CDR2 SASEGT, per germline. CDR3 residues: CASRDSGGGETQYF. CDR3 DNA sequence: TGTGCCAGCCGGGACAGCGGGGGAGGAGAGACCCAGTACTTC.

The chain combines TRBV27 with TRBJ1-6, with D unresolved. The CDR3 is 15 amino acids. With 5 bases removed from V and 0 bases from J, the gap between germline ends came to 8 bases. The germline gives CDR1 MNHEY, CDR2 SMNVEV (reference sequence). CDR3 nucleotides: TGTGCCAGCAGTGCCGCCTACTCCTATAATTCACCCCTCCACTTT. Protein product: CASSAAYSYNSPLHF.

The chain uses TRBV6-5 and TRBJ1-1, with D perhaps TRBD1 (5 bases). Between the trimmed V and J ends, which lost 11 bases and 4 bases, there was a span of 20 bases. The V gene's germline CDR1 is MNHEY and CDR2 SVGAGI. CDR3 size: 14 residues. Here the CDR3 reads CAARRGVRGTEAFF. The CDR3 region has the DNA TGTGCCGCCCGGCGGGGGGTAAGGGGCACTGAAGCTTTCTTT.

This clone was recorded only once. The chain recombines TRBV4-1 with TRBJ1-2; tentative D call: TRBD1 (5 bases). V lost 0 bases and J 8 bases, leaving 10 bases between the germline ends. Germline loops: CDR1 MGHRA, CDR2 YSYEKL. The CDR3 runs to 13 residues. The CDR3 spells CASSQEEGRGYTF. The CDR3 bases are TGCGCCAGCAGCCAAGAGGAGGGGCGCGGCTACACCTTC.

The V and J genes are TRBV5-8 and TRBJ2-7; 7 bases align to TRBD1. Germline CDR1 and CDR2: SGHTS and YDEGEE. There are 15 residues in the CDR3. J was trimmed by 3 bases and V by 0 bases; bases with no gene match: 6. The CDR3 region has the DNA TGTGCCAGCAGCTTGGCCGGGACAGCCTTCTACGAGCAGTACTTC. Translation: CASSLAGTAFYEQYF.

The chain joins TRBV16 to TRBJ2-7; no definite D call. Germline V gene data show CDR1 as KGHSY and CDR2 as FQNENV. Trimming cost V 0 bases and J 0 bases, with 6 bases left between them. This CDR3 spans 14 amino acids. This chain's CDR3 is CASSQSAASYEQYF. In nucleotides, the CDR3 is TGTGCCAGCAGCCAATCCGCGGCCTCCTACGAGCAGTACTTC.

This CDR3 reads CASKKQGGYNEQFF. The DNA for the CDR3 is TGTGCCAGTAAGAAGCAGGGAGGCTACAATGAGCAGTTCTTC. The V gene is TRBV19, the J gene TRBJ2-1; the D gene is possibly TRBD2 (6 bases). The V gene lost 7 bases and the J gene lost 3 bases, with 13 bases spanning the gap. The CDR3 contains 14 residues. Germline values: CDR1 LNHDA, CDR2 SQIVND (reference sequence).

This clone was seen more than once but under ten times. The V call is TRBV7-9, the J call TRBJ2-7, with TRBD2 as a possible D gene (7 bases). Germline V lookup: CDR1 SEHNR, CDR2 FQNEAQ (reference sequence). Trimming pared 4 bases from V and 2 bases from J, leaving 18 bases between. The CDR3 is 16 amino acids. This CDR3 is CASSSPGGRSTYEQYF. CDR3 bases: TGTGCCAGCAGCTCTCCCGGGGGGCGGAGCACCTACGAGCAGTACTTC.

The chain joins TRBV6-5 to TRBJ2-5; tentative D call: TRBD2 (6 bases). Germline V gene lookup returns CDR1 MNHEY and CDR2 SVGAGI. The CDR3 totals 14 residues. Between the trimmed V and J ends, which lost 2 bases and 4 bases, there was a span of 11 bases. The CDR3 nucleotides read TGTGCCAGCAGTTACGGTAATAGCGGAGAGACCCAGTACTTC. Translation gives CASSYGNSGETQYF.

V usage is TRBV5-4 and J usage is TRBJ1-2; 7 bases map to TRBD1. The CDR3 is 17 residues long. Germline trimming cut 0 bases from V and 0 bases from J; bases unmatched to any gene: 8. Germline V CDR1 and CDR2: SGHNT, YYREEE (reference sequence). CDR3 nucleotides: TGTGCCAGCAGCTTGGGGGACAGAACAAAGTCTAACTATGGCTACACCTTC. The encoded protein is CASSLGDRTKSNYGYTF.

This chain joins TRBV3-1 (or the pseudogene TRBV3-2) and TRBJ1-2, with D hard to call. Per germline, CDR1 LGHDT and CDR2 YNNKEL (reference sequence). The CDR3 covers 14 residues. Trimming took off 8 bases at V and 1 base at J, with 14 bases between the two ends. The CDR3 reads CASSALGVNYGYTF. The CDR3 coding sequence is TGTGCCAGCTCCGCCCTGGGAGTTAACTATGGCTACACCTTC.

The J gene is TRBJ1-1, the V gene TRBV2, with 10 positions matching TRBD1. The germline V gene encodes CDR1 SNHLY and CDR2 FYNNEI. J was trimmed by 5 bases and V by 7 bases; bases with no gene match: 7. The CDR3 is made up of 14 amino acids. The CDR3 DNA is TGTGCCAGCAAGATGACAGGGGGCGGAACTGAAGCTTTCTTT. Its translation: CASKMTGGGTEAFF.

The chain joins TRBV5-5 to TRBJ1-2; D is uncertain. Germline CDR1 SGHKS, CDR2 YYEKEE (reference sequence). The CDR3 extends over 13 amino acids. Between the trimmed V and J ends, which lost 3 bases and 3 bases, there was a span of 9 bases. DNA of the CDR3: TGTGCCAGCAGCTACGGACTAGACTATGGCTACACCTTC. Translated, it gives CASSYGLDYGYTF.

As regards this clone: This specimen includes other DNA sequences encoding the same CDR3. The chain carries TRBV18 and TRBJ1-2; 7 bases map to TRBD1. Germline CDR1 and CDR2: KGHSH and LQKENI. The CDR3 is 13 residues long. V lost 2 bases and J lost 3; bases outside the gene matches: 0. Here the CDR3 DNA reads TGTGCCAGCTCACCAGACAGGGACTATGGCTACACCTTC. It yields the protein CASSPDRDYGYTF.

The V call is TRBV5-4, the J call TRBJ2-2; TRBD2 aligns across 11 bases. V was clipped by 0 bases and J by 8 bases; unmatched bases: 3. The CDR3 runs 15 residues. Germline-derived CDR1 and CDR2 are SGHNT and YYREEE (reference sequence). The CDR3 is CASSLDSGGAGELFF. CDR3 in DNA: TGTGCCAGCAGCTTGGATAGCGGGGGGGCTGGGGAGCTGTTTTTT. Looking up the rest from reference TRBV5-4 and TRBJ2-2 gives the full variable domain: ETGVTQSPTHLIKTRGQQVTLRCSSQSGHNTVSWYQQALGQGPQFIFQYYREEENGRGNFPPRFSGLQFPNYSSELNVNALELDDSALYLCASSLDSGGAGELFFGEGSRLTVL.

The genes are TRBV7-2 and TRBJ1-5; D remains ambiguous. The CDR3 spans 14 residues. CDR1 is SGHTA and CDR2 is FQGNSA in the germline V gene. Deletions cut 0 bases from V and 7 bases from J, with 10 bases between. The CDR3 bases are TGTGCCAGCAGCTTAGCGCAGGTCGGACAGCCCCAGCATTTT. Translation: CASSLAQVGQPQHF.

The rearrangement joins TRBV9 to TRBJ2-2, with 7 bases matching TRBD1. There are 19 residues in the CDR3. Germline CDR1 is SGDLS and CDR2 is YYNGEE. V trimming: 4 bases; J trimming: 1 base; junction bases outside the gene matches: 16. CDR3 nucleotides: TGTGCCAGCAGCCGAACTACTCTAGAGGGGGCCTTGAACACCGGGGAGCTGTTTTTT. Translating it yields CASSRTTLEGALNTGELFF.

V gene TRBV5-1 combines with J gene TRBJ2-2; D possibly corresponds to TRBD1 (6 bases). Germline V gives CDR1 SGHRS, CDR2 YFSETQ. V lost 3 bases, J lost 6 bases, and 12 bases lay in between. The CDR3 consists of 14 residues. In DNA, the CDR3 is TGCGCCAGCAGCTGGAGTGGGACATCCGGGGAGCTGTTTTTT. Its protein product is CASSWSGTSGELFF.

In the case of this clone: The junction departs from germline at one end; a sequencing error may be responsible. V usage is TRBV6-5 and J usage is TRBJ2-1, with 15 bases aligning to TRBD2. From germline, CDR1 is MNHEY and CDR2 SVGAGI. The CDR3 consists of 12 residues. In DNA form, the CDR3 reads TGTGCCTCGGGACTAGCGGGGGGACCTCGGGTCTTC. Protein: CASGLAGGPRVF.

The chain joins TRBV7-9 to TRBJ1-2, with 7 bases lining up with TRBD1. The junction had 6 bases not matched to a gene; V was cut back by 5 bases and J by 0 bases. The CDR3 runs 15 residues. The germline gives CDR1 SEHNR, CDR2 FQNEAQ (reference sequence). The CDR3 DNA sequence: TGTGCCAGCAGCCGGGACAGTTCCTCTAACTATGGCTACACCTTC. Translated, it gives CASSRDSSSNYGYTF.

The chain combines TRBV10-3 with TRBJ1-1; D is unclear. The length of the CDR3 is 13 residues. CDR1 is ENHRY, CDR2 SYGVKD, per germline. V lost 5 bases to trimming and J lost 0 bases, with 7 bases between them. CDR3 amino acids: CAISKEMNTEAFF. The CDR3 bases are TGTGCCATCAGTAAGGAGATGAACACTGAAGCTTTCTTT.

The chain employs TRBV9 and TRBJ2-3; 11 bases map to TRBD2. Germline V gene sequence: CDR1 SGDLS, CDR2 YYNGEE. This CDR3 is built from 18 residues. V trimming: 2 bases; J trimming: 0 bases; junction bases outside the gene matches: 8. The CDR3 reads CASSVIGSGGASTDTQYF. The CDR3, as DNA: TGTGCCAGCAGCGTGATTGGTAGCGGGGGGGCGAGCACAGATACGCAGTATTTT.

The V gene is TRBV5-1, the J gene TRBJ2-2; D is possibly TRBD2 (6 bases). Germline lookup yields CDR1 SGHRS and CDR2 YFSETQ. Trimming shortened V by 5 bases and J by 0 bases, and 11 bases separated the two germline ends. The CDR3 loop spans 15 amino acids. CDR3 DNA: TGCGCCAGCAGTAGGAGCGGGTCGAACACCGGGGAGCTGTTTTTT. It translates to CASSRSGSNTGELFF.

CDR3 DNA: TGTGCCAGTAGTATGGGGCTTTATAGCAATCAGCCCCAGCATTTT. This sequence encodes CASSMGLYSNQPQHF. The gene calls are TRBV19 and TRBJ1-5, with TRBD1 as a possible D gene (5 bases). Trimming pared 3 bases from V and 0 bases from J, leaving 9 bases between. The CDR3 runs to 15 residues. CDR1 LNHDA and CDR2 SQIVND come from the germline V gene (reference sequence).

The gene calls are TRBV5-4 and TRBJ1-2, with unresolved D. V was pared by 3 bases and J by 8 bases, with 11 bases between. CDR1 SGHNT and CDR2 YYREEE come from the germline V gene (reference sequence). The CDR3 contains 12 residues. CDR3 sequence reads: CASSSYRGGYTF. The CDR3 DNA sequence: TGTGCCAGCAGCTCCTACAGAGGGGGCTACACCTTC.

This chain uses TRBV3-1 (or the pseudogene TRBV3-2) with TRBJ2-1, with 11 bases that match TRBD2. The V segment lost 4 bases and the J segment 9 bases; nucleotides outside the gene matches: 11. This CDR3 comprises 16 residues. Germline V gene data show CDR1 as LGHDT and CDR2 as YNNKEL (reference sequence). CDR3 in DNA: TGTGCCAGCAGCCGCGGACTAGCGGGCGACTTTTTTGAGCAGTTCTTC. It yields the protein CASSRGLAGDFFEQFF.

The V gene is TRBV9, the J gene TRBJ1-1, with D hard to call. Deletions cut 4 bases from V and 0 bases from J, with 13 bases between. CDR3 size: 15 residues. Germline CDR1 and CDR2: SGDLS and YYNGEE. This CDR3 is CASSPGPGVNTEAFF. The CDR3 DNA sequence: TGTGCCAGCAGCCCCGGCCCAGGTGTGAACACTGAAGCTTTCTTT.

The V gene is TRBV12-3 or TRBV12-4, the J gene TRBJ2-7, with 7 bases identical to TRBD1. The length of the CDR3 is 13 residues. V was clipped by 6 bases and J by 7 bases; unmatched bases: 9. CDR3 amino acids: CASSRGQSREQYF. The CDR3 DNA reads TGTGCCAGCAGCCGGGGACAGTCTAGAGAGCAGTACTTC.